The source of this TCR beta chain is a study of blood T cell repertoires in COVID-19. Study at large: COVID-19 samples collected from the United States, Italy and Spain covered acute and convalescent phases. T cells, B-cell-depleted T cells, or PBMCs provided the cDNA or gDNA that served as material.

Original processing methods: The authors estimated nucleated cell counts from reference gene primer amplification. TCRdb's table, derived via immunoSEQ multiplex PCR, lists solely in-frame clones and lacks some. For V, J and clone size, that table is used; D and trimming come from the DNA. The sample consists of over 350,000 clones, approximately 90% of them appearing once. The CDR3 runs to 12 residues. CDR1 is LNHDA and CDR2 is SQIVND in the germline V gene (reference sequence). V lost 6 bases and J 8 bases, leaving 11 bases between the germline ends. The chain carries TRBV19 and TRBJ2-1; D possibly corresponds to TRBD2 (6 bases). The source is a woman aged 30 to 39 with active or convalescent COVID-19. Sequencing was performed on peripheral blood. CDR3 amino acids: CASRMGDYEQFF. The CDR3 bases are TGTGCCAGTAGAATGGGGGACTATGAGCAGTTCTTC.